This passage covers 31 T cell receptor beta chains from one sample sequenced in a study of T cell responses to AZD1222 COVID-19 vaccine. Generated by immunoSEQ multiplex PCR, the TCRdb table keeps only in-frame clones and is missing some. The data show around 160,000 clones, roughly nine tenths seen once. The source was peripheral blood, collected 28 days after the second AZD1222 dose. Every receptor here comes from an adult who received the AZD1222 COVID-19 vaccine.

This chain joins TRBV5-1 and TRBJ2-5; D is perhaps TRBD1 (7 bases). Germline CDR1 SGHRS, CDR2 YFSETQ. The germline V and J ends were trimmed by 4 bases and 4 bases, with 23 bases remaining between them. The CDR3 contains 17 residues. The CDR3 loop reads CASSSPRDRSFSETQYF. DNA of the CDR3: TGCGCCAGCAGCAGCCCGCGGGACAGAAGTTTCTCAGAGACCCAGTACTTC.

The gene calls are TRBV12-5 and TRBJ1-1; 8 positions match TRBD1. Germline CDR1 LGHNT, CDR2 FRNRAP. This CDR3 has 13 residues. V was pared by 1 base and J by 5 bases, with 0 bases of the junction left unmatched. In DNA form, the CDR3 reads TGTGCTAGTGGTTTGGGACAGGGGACTGAAGCTTTCTTT. Protein product: CASGLGQGTEAFF.

The J gene is TRBJ2-1, the V gene TRBV12-1; the table gives TRBD1 as D, unverified against the DNA. TRBV12-1 is annotated as a pseudogene. The CDR3 sequence is 16 residues long. The chain's CDR3 is CASLFRGNSSYNEQFF. The CDR3 DNA is TGTGCCAGCCTCTTCAGGGGGAACAGCTCCTACAATGAGCAGTTCTTC.

This clone has more than one count but fewer than ten. The rearrangement links TRBV4-1 to TRBJ2-7, with no clear D. The V end lost 1 base, the J end lost 3 bases, and 16 bases lay between the germline ends. This CDR3 has 16 amino acids. Per germline, CDR1 MGHRA and CDR2 YSYEKL. The CDR3, as DNA: TGCGCCAGCAGCCAAGCCCCAGCCTTATCCTACTACGAGCAGTACTTC. Residues: CASSQAPALSYYEQYF.

The chain joins TRBV12-3 or TRBV12-4 to TRBJ1-2; D unclear. V shed 6 bases and J shed 4 bases, with 9 bases lying between them. This CDR3 has 12 amino acids. CDR3 region: CASSLTAYGYTF. Here the CDR3 DNA reads TGTGCCAGCAGCCTCACAGCCTATGGCTACACCTTC.

A single count supports this clone. The chain joins TRBV6-2 or TRBV6-3 to TRBJ2-1; TRBD2 aligns across 8 bases. This CDR3 comprises 15 residues. From germline, CDR1 is MNHEY and CDR2 SVGEGT. The ends lost 4 bases at V and 8 bases at J; junction bases unmatched: 10. The CDR3 DNA sequence: TGTGCCAGCAGTTCCTCGGCGGGAGGAGCGGATGAGCAGTTCTTC. Encoded protein: CASSSSAGGADEQFF.

V and J are TRBV27 and TRBJ2-7; D may be TRBD1 (6 bases). Trimming stripped 4 bases from V and 5 bases from J, with 18 bases between. The CDR3 has 15 residues. CDR1 and CDR2 (germline): MNHEY, SMNVEV (reference sequence). The DNA for the CDR3 is TGTGCCAGCAGTTCTCTCCCACAGGGTAGTGACGAGCAGTACTTC. Its protein product is CASSSLPQGSDEQYF.

CDR3 in DNA: TGTGCCAGCAGTTACGCGGGCAATGAGCAGTTCTTC. It codes for CASSYAGNEQFF. The chain has TRBV6-5 and TRBJ2-1; D possibly corresponds to TRBD2 (5 bases). V was pared by 2 bases and J by 6 bases, with 5 bases between. Germline CDR1 reads MNHEY; CDR2 reads SVGAGI. The CDR3 is made up of 12 amino acids.

This chain uses TRBV5-4 with TRBJ2-5; perhaps D is TRBD1 or TRBD2 (5 bases each). With 4 bases removed from V and 8 bases from J, the gap between germline ends came to 21 bases. CDR1 is SGHNT and CDR2 is YYREEE in the germline V gene (reference sequence). The CDR3 runs to 15 residues. The CDR3 sequence: CASSPPGQRTGTQYF. Written as DNA, the CDR3 is TGTGCCAGCAGCCCGCCGGGGCAGAGGACGGGAACCCAGTACTTC. Together with reference TRBV5-4 and TRBJ2-5, the CDR3 gives the full variable domain: ETGVTQSPTHLIKTRGQQVTLRCSSQSGHNTVSWYQQALGQGPQFIFQYYREEENGRGNFPPRFSGLQFPNYSSELNVNALELDDSALYLCASSPPGQRTGTQYFGPGTRLLVL.

This sequence joins TRBV19 and TRBJ2-3; D is ambiguous. Trimming took 5 bases from V and 4 from J, leaving 13 bases between them. The CDR3 is made up of 14 amino acids. Germline-derived CDR1 and CDR2 are LNHDA and SQIVND (reference sequence). The CDR3, as DNA: TGTGCCAGTAGTTCGCCCGGGCTGGCAGATACGCAGTATTTT. It encodes CASSSPGLADTQYF.

The gene calls are TRBV2 and TRBJ1-2; unclear D gene. The CDR3 extends over 13 amino acids. Germline CDR1 reads SNHLY; CDR2 reads FYNNEI. The germline V and J ends were trimmed by 7 bases and 6 bases, with 15 bases remaining between them. CDR3 protein: CASKERREDGYTF. The CDR3 region has the DNA TGTGCCAGCAAGGAGCGTAGGGAGGATGGCTACACCTTC.

The rearrangement links TRBV30 to TRBJ1-2; the D gene is possibly TRBD1 (5 bases). The CDR3 contains 15 residues. V was trimmed by 0 bases and J by 8 bases, leaving 19 bases between them. Germline V gives CDR1 GTSNPN, CDR2 SVGIG (reference sequence). The CDR3 protein is CAWSVSGRGGWGYTF. Here the CDR3 DNA reads TGTGCCTGGAGTGTATCGGGGCGCGGGGGTTGGGGCTACACCTTC.

The chain carries TRBV6-5 and TRBJ2-1; D might be TRBD2 (6 bases). The CDR3 runs 14 residues. V was shortened by 5 bases and J by 7 bases, with 15 bases between the two germline ends. Germline CDR1 and CDR2: MNHEY and SVGAGI. The CDR3 DNA reads as TGTGCCAGCAGTAGAGCTGGGACTTCTAATGAGCAGTTCTTC. Residues: CASSRAGTSNEQFF.

This clone appeared a single time. This chain joins TRBV5-1 and TRBJ2-3; a weak D match, TRBD1 (6 bases). The V end lost 0 bases, the J end lost 0 bases, and 8 bases lay between the germline ends. Per the germline V gene, CDR1 is SGHRS and CDR2 is YFSETQ. CDR3 size: 15 residues. The CDR3 protein is CASSLAGTSTDTQYF. The DNA for the CDR3 is TGCGCCAGCAGCTTGGCCGGGACAAGCACAGATACGCAGTATTTT.

The CDR3 coding sequence is TGTGCCAGGGGTCCTCCGGACTCGAACACCGGGGAGCTGTTTTTT. Translating it yields CARGPPDSNTGELFF. The V call is TRBV5-8, the J call TRBJ2-2, with TRBD2 as a possible D gene (5 bases). There are 15 residues in the CDR3. Per germline, CDR1 SGHTS and CDR2 YDEGEE. Trimming cost V 8 bases and J 0 bases, with 14 bases left between them.

The V call is TRBV9, the J call TRBJ1-2; D gene uncertain. V was shortened by 7 bases and J by 4 bases, with 20 bases between the two germline ends. This CDR3 is 15 amino acids long. Germline CDR1 reads SGDLS; CDR2 reads YYNGEE. CDR3 nucleotide sequence: TGTGCCAGCTCCTATCTCCGGGCTACTCCCTATGGCTACACCTTC. Translation: CASSYLRATPYGYTF. Full variable domain (rest looked up from reference TRBV9 and TRBJ1-2): DSGVTQTPKHLITATGQRVTLRCSPRSGDLSVYWYQQSLDQGLQFLIQYYNGEERAKGNILERFSAQQFPDLHSELNLSSLELGDSALYFCASSYLRATPYGYTFGSGTRLTVV.

The J gene is TRBJ1-2, the V gene TRBV6-4; no reliable D call. The CDR3 has 12 amino acids. Trimming cost V 4 bases and J 4 bases, with 7 bases left between them. CDR1 MRHNA and CDR2 SNTAGT come from the germline V gene. Written as DNA, the CDR3 is TGTGCCAGCAGTGCCGGCTTCTATGGCTACACCTTC. This sequence encodes CASSAGFYGYTF.

This chain uses TRBV5-5 with TRBJ1-3; 7 bases map to TRBD1. The CDR3 extends over 14 amino acids. V gave up 4 bases and J gave up 6 bases; unmatched junction bases: 7. Germline values: CDR1 SGHKS, CDR2 YYEKEE (reference sequence). CDR3 coding DNA: TGTGCCAGCAGCAATACAGGGGCCGTAAACACCATATATTTT. Encoded protein: CASSNTGAVNTIYF. The complete variable domain, with remaining parts taken from reference TRBV5-5 and TRBJ1-3, reads DAGVTQSPTHLIKTRGQQVTLRCSPISGHKSVSWYQQVLGQGPQFIFQYYEKEERGRGNFPDRFSARQFPNYSSELNVNALLLGDSALYLCASSNTGAVNTIYFGEGSWLTVV.

The genes are TRBV25-1 and TRBJ1-1; no reliable D call. Germline CDR1 reads MGHDK; CDR2 reads SYGVNS. The CDR3 totals 14 residues. V was shortened by 1 base and J by 3 bases, with 9 bases between the two germline ends. CDR3 region: CASSELELDTEAFF. CDR3 sequence (DNA): TGTGCCAGCAGTGAATTGGAGTTAGACACTGAAGCTTTCTTT.

J is TRBJ1-1 and V is TRBV9, with TRBD1 matching 8 bases. Per the germline V gene, CDR1 is SGDLS and CDR2 is YYNGEE. The trim removed 3 bases at V and 4 bases at J, leaving 11 bases unmatched. This CDR3 is built from 16 residues. The CDR3 bases are TGTGCCAGCAGCGGCCGGGACAGGAGGACAGGCACTGAAGCTTTCTTT. It encodes CASSGRDRRTGTEAFF.

This rearrangement joins TRBV7-9 to TRBJ2-1; no clear D gene. Germline values: CDR1 SEHNR, CDR2 FQNEAQ (reference sequence). The length of the CDR3 is 16 residues. V was clipped by 1 base and J by 1 base, with 11 bases between them. The CDR3 sequence is CASSLDSGSSYNEQFF. The CDR3 region has the DNA TGTGCCAGCAGCTTAGACAGTGGATCTTCCTACAATGAGCAGTTCTTC.

The chain joins TRBV6-4 to TRBJ2-1; no firm D call. CDR1 and CDR2 (germline): MRHNA, SNTAGT. The CDR3 sequence is 15 residues long. Trimming shortened V by 4 bases and J by 0 bases, and 10 bases separated the two germline ends. DNA of the CDR3: TGTGCCAGCAGTGTAAGCCGAAGCTCCTACAATGAGCAGTTCTTC. This encodes CASSVSRSSYNEQFF.

The CDR3 loop is CSVTEGSNQPQHF. The CDR3 DNA is TGCAGCGTAACAGAGGGCAGCAATCAGCCCCAGCATTTT. This chain uses TRBV29-1 with TRBJ1-5; D gene unclear. The V gene lost 6 bases and the J gene lost 1 base, with 10 bases spanning the gap. The CDR3 length is 13 residues. The germline V gene has CDR1 SQVTM and CDR2 ANQGSEA.

The DNA for the CDR3 is TGTGCCAGCACCCAGGACGGCACCTACGAGCAGTACTTC. Protein product: CASTQDGTYEQYF. This sequence joins TRBV6-5 and TRBJ2-7; D call uncertain. CDR1 is MNHEY, CDR2 SVGAGI, per germline. The V end was cut by 7 bases, the J end by 2 bases, with 12 bases between. The CDR3 consists of 13 residues.

V and J are TRBV5-6 and TRBJ2-1; 13 positions agree with TRBD2. With 6 bases clipped from V and 6 bases from J, the junction kept 18 bases outside the gene matches. Germline CDR1 is SGHDT and CDR2 is YYEEEE. This CDR3 region has 19 residues. CDR3 bases: TGTGCCAGCACCCCAGGACTAGCGGGAGCTCTAGTTCGTCGCAATGAGCAGTTCTTC. Encoded protein: CASTPGLAGALVRRNEQFF.

The rearrangement uses TRBV27 and TRBJ1-3; 7 bases line up with TRBD1. The ends lost 2 bases at V and 7 bases at J; junction bases unmatched: 5. The V gene's germline CDR1 is MNHEY and CDR2 SMNVEV (reference sequence). The CDR3 runs to 14 residues. In DNA form, the CDR3 reads TGTGCCAGCAGTTTAAACAGGGGAGGGAACACCATATATTTT. Translated: CASSLNRGGNTIYF.

The chain carries TRBV2 and TRBJ2-1; D is possibly TRBD2 (5 bases). The CDR3 is made up of 11 amino acids. Deletions cut 5 bases from V and 8 bases from J, with 7 bases between. Germline V gene lookup returns CDR1 SNHLY and CDR2 FYNNEI. CDR3 nucleotides: TGTGCCAGCAGTAGGCGGGATGAGCAGTTCTTC. Encoded protein: CASSRRDEQFF.

The chain combines TRBV6-5 with TRBJ2-7, with D possibly called TRBD1 or TRBD2 (5 bases each). The CDR3 is 13 amino acids. Germline CDR1 reads MNHEY; CDR2 reads SVGAGI. V was cut by 7 bases and J by 5 bases, with 15 bases left in between. CDR3 amino acids: CASTKVGVNEQYF. In DNA, the CDR3 is TGTGCCAGCACTAAAGTGGGGGTTAACGAGCAGTACTTC.

V and J are TRBV7-9 and TRBJ1-4, with 9 bases aligning to TRBD1. The CDR3 totals 15 residues. The germline gives CDR1 SEHNR, CDR2 FQNEAQ (reference sequence). J was trimmed by 6 bases and V by 3 bases; bases with no gene match: 5. CDR3 nucleotide sequence: TGTGCCAGCAGCTTGCCGGGACAGGGTGATGAAAAACTGTTTTTT. Translation: CASSLPGQGDEKLFF.

The chain couples TRBV24-1 to TRBJ2-7; D is unresolved. Trimming stripped 1 base from V and 2 bases from J, with 5 bases between. CDR3 length: 13 amino acids. In germline, CDR1 is KGHDR, CDR2 SFDVKD. The CDR3: CATSDFKTYEQYF. The CDR3 nucleotides read TGTGCCACCAGTGATTTCAAGACCTACGAGCAGTACTTC.

The chain carries TRBV29-1 and TRBJ1-2, with TRBD1 matching over 8 bases. V was clipped by 0 bases and J by 8 bases; unmatched bases: 11. The CDR3 contains 15 residues. Germline CDR1 reads SQVTM; CDR2 reads ANQGSEA. In nucleotides, the CDR3 is TGCAGCGTTGAAGATCTAGGAGGACAGGGTGAGGGCTACACCTTC. The encoded protein is CSVEDLGGQGEGYTF.